Listed below are T cell receptor beta chains from one sample, sequenced in a study of CD8 T cells in ankylosing spondylitis. TCRdb processed the 5' RACE reads anew with MiXCR; each CDR3 protein has one entry. The sample has about 460,000 distinct CDR3 sequences, approximately 5.3% seen once. The sequenced material came from blood, either unsorted or a sorted T cell fraction (not recorded which). The receptors originated from a male donor with ankylosing spondylitis. Each CDR3 is given with its conserved first and last residue. The order of the fields is J gene, D gene, V gene, clone size, CDR3 protein, CDR3 DNA. A D gene is named only where the DNA matches it firmly. Expanded clones get a size class; other rows say once, few or many, or leave the size out.

>TRBJ2-6|-|TRBV7-9|many
CASSLRASGANVLTF
TGTGCCAGCAGCTTAAGAGCCTCTGGGGCCAACGTCCTGACTTTC
>TRBJ2-1|-|TRBV7-3|many
CASSPQGFTYNEQFF
TGTGCCAGCAGCCCTCAGGGGTTCACCTACAATGAGCAGTTCTTC
>TRBJ1-3|-|TRBV18|many
CASSPRASGGNTIYF
TGTGCCAGCTCACCGAGGGCAAGTGGTGGAAACACCATATATTTT
>TRBJ1-2|TRBD1|TRBV4-1|few
CASSLSPGQGNYGYTF
TGCGCCAGCAGCCTATCGCCGGGACAGGGGAACTATGGCTACACCTTC
>TRBJ2-1|-|TRBV12-5|many
CASGLHNEQFF
TGTGCTAGTGGTTTGCACAATGAGCAGTTCTTC
>TRBJ2-2|TRBD1|TRBV5-1|-
CASSNGQGITGELFF
TGCGCCAGCAGCAACGGACAGGGGATCACCGGGGAGCTGTTTTTT
>TRBJ1-1|-|TRBV7-2|many
CASSRRQTTNTEAFF
TGTGCCAGCAGCCGCCGACAGACGACCAACACTGAAGCTTTCTTT
>TRBJ2-1|TRBD2|TRBV12-3/TRBV12-4|many
CASSRTRWDEQFF
TGTGCCAGCAGCCGGACTAGGTGGGATGAGCAGTTCTTC
>TRBJ2-3|-|TRBV4-2|-
CASSQAQSTDTQYF
TGTGCCAGCAGCCAAGCCCAGAGCACAGATACGCAGTATTTT
>TRBJ2-2|-|TRBV6-5|many
CASSSLYSYPGELFF
TGTGCCAGCAGTTCACTCTACAGTTACCCCGGGGAGCTGTTTTTT
>TRBJ1-2|TRBD1|TRBV7-9|many
CASSPDRDHGYTF
TGTGCCAGCAGTCCGGACAGGGACCATGGCTACACCTTC
>TRBJ1-1|-|TRBV4-3|many
CASSQEGRTDTEAFF
TGCGCCAGCAGCCAAGAGGGACGCACGGACACTGAAGCTTTCTTT
>TRBJ2-3|-|TRBV7-2|-
CASSRNRGTSTDTQYF
TGTGCCAGCAGCCGGAACCGGGGAACTAGCACAGATACGCAGTATTTT
>TRBJ2-3|-|TRBV5-1|many
CASSLQGPSTDTQYF
TGTGCCAGCAGCTTACAGGGTCCTAGCACAGATACGCAGTATTTT
>TRBJ2-1|-|TRBV6-5|many
CASSYGTASWNEQFF
TGTGCCAGCAGCTATGGGACTGCTTCCTGGAATGAGCAGTTCTTC
>TRBJ1-1|-|TRBV5-1|many
CASTEQGNTEAFF
TGCGCCAGCACCGAACAGGGGAACACTGAAGCTTTCTTT
>TRBJ1-1|-|TRBV18|many
CASSPGQSNTEAFF
TGTGCCAGCTCACCTGGACAATCGAACACTGAAGCTTTCTTT
>TRBJ1-4|-|TRBV5-1|many
CASSLASINEKLFF
TGCGCCAGCAGCTTGGCCAGCATAAATGAAAAACTGTTTTTT
>TRBJ2-7|TRBD2|TRBV9|-
CASSIGGTLSYEQYF
TGTGCCAGCAGCATCGGGGGGACCCTCTCCTACGAGCAGTACTTC
>TRBJ2-5|-|TRBV7-9|many
CASSALIGWETQYF
TGTGCCAGCAGCGCTCTAATTGGCTGGGAGACCCAGTACTTC
>TRBJ1-2|-|TRBV7-9|many
CAPPRQCYGYTF
TGTGCCCCGCCCCGCCAGTGCTATGGCTACACCTTC
>TRBJ2-2|TRBD2|TRBV9|few
CASSLRLAGGELFF
TGTGCCAGCAGCCTCCGACTAGCCGGCGGGGAGCTGTTTTTT
>TRBJ2-1|-|TRBV7-8|many
CASSLGLASNNEQFF
TGTGCCAGCAGCTTAGGCCTAGCGTCTAACAATGAGCAGTTCTTC
>TRBJ2-7|-|TRBV5-1|medium-sized
CASSLGSSYEQYF
TGCGCCAGCAGCTTAGGGAGCTCCTACGAGCAGTACTTC
>TRBJ2-1|-|TRBV11-3|many
CASSSRRYNEQFF
TGTGCCAGCAGCTCACGGCGGTACAATGAGCAGTTCTTC
>TRBJ1-1|-|TRBV12-3/TRBV12-4|many
CASSLAGNTEAFF
TGTGCCAGCAGTTTAGCAGGGAACACTGAAGCTTTCTTT
>TRBJ2-5|TRBD1|TRBV5-1|many
CASSFRGLVQETQYF
TGCGCCAGCAGCTTTAGGGGGCTGGTGCAAGAGACCCAGTACTTC
>TRBJ2-7|TRBD1|TRBV28|few
CASSLRLTGAEQYF
TGTGCCAGCAGCCTCCGGCTGACAGGGGCCGAGCAGTACTTC
>TRBJ2-3|TRBD2|TRBV20-1|-
CSARDSSLLGTSGNTDTQYF
TGCAGTGCTAGAGATAGTAGTTTGTTAGGGACTAGTGGAAACACAGATACGCAGTATTTT
>TRBJ2-7|TRBD1|TRBV27|many
CASSYRGSSYEQYF
TGTGCCAGCAGTTACAGGGGAAGCTCCTACGAGCAGTACTTC
>TRBJ2-7|-|TRBV20-1|-
CSARGRGYEQYF
TGCAGTGCTAGAGGACGGGGCTACGAGCAGTACTTC
>TRBJ2-3|-|TRBV9|many
CASSVGDTNTDTQYF
TGTGCCAGCAGCGTAGGGGACACTAACACAGATACGCAGTATTTT
>TRBJ1-5|-|TRBV28|many
CASSRTDSNQPQHF
TGTGCCAGCAGCAGGACGGATAGCAATCAGCCCCAGCATTTT
>TRBJ1-1|TRBD1|TRBV5-1|many
CASSLGTGGYMNTEAFF
TGCGCCAGCAGCCTAGGTACAGGGGGTTATATGAACACTGAAGCTTTCTTT
>TRBJ2-3|TRBD1|TRBV5-1|many
CASSPGQGSDTQYF
TGCGCCAGCAGTCCGGGACAGGGCTCAGATACGCAGTATTTT
>TRBJ2-7|TRBD2|TRBV9|many
CASSLGGLANHEQYF
TGTGCCAGCAGCCTGGGGGGACTAGCGAACCACGAGCAGTACTTC
>TRBJ2-1|-|TRBV30|-
CAWSMNGVYNEQFF
TGTGCCTGGAGTATGAACGGGGTATACAATGAGCAGTTCTTC
>TRBJ1-2|TRBD1|TRBV20-1|many
CSAPLRRQGPGYTF
TGCAGTGCCCCCCTCCGCCGACAGGGACCTGGCTACACCTTC
>TRBJ2-5|-|TRBV29-1|many
CSVGPTYQETQYF
TGCAGCGTTGGTCCAACTTACCAAGAGACCCAGTACTTC